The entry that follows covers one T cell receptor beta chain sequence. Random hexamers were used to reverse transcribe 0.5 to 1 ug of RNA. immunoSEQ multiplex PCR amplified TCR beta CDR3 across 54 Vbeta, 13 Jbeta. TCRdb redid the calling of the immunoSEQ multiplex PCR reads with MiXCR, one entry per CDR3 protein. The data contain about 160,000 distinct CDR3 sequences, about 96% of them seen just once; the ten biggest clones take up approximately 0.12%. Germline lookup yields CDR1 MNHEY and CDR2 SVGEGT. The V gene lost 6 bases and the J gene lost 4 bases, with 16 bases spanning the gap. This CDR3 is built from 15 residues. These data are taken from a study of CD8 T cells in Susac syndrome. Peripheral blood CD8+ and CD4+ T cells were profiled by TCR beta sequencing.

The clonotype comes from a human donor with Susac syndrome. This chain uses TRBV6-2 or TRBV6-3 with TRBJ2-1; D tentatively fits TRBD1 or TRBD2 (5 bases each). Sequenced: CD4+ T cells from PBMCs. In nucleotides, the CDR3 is TGTGCCAGCAGGCAGGTTTCTGGGACGTACAATGAGCAGTTCTTC. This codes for CASRQVSGTYNEQFF.